This T cell receptor beta chain was identified in a study of cytomegalovirus exposure and HLA in healthy donors. General study points: Cytomegalovirus association was listed for about 180 TCR beta chains. In a later analysis, V- and J-gene trimming of beta chains associated with a DCLRE1C missense variant, replicated independently. According to reports, the classifier identified cytomegalovirus status with high specificity and sensitivity. In a later analysis, across HLA loci, associated TCR counts were highest for DRB1, lowest for HLA-C.

Only a few counts were recorded for this clone. Antigen: not known. The PCR used 60 Vbeta and 13 Jbeta primers. Assay used: immunoSEQ multiplex PCR; TCRdb lists only in-frame clones, some missing. The sample has about 94,000 clones; less than 10% are singletons. CDR1 SGHNT and CDR2 YYREEE come from the germline V gene (reference sequence). The CDR3 sequence is 15 residues long. With 3 bases clipped from V and 2 bases from J, the junction kept 7 bases outside the gene matches. The chain combines TRBV5-4 with TRBJ2-5; 7 bases are shared with TRBD2. The clonotype originates from a man aged 50 or older in good health and CMV-seronegative. Sample: PBMCs. CDR3 sequence reads: CASSYGALAQETQYF. CDR3 in DNA: TGTGCCAGCAGCTACGGGGCACTAGCGCAAGAGACCCAGTACTTC.